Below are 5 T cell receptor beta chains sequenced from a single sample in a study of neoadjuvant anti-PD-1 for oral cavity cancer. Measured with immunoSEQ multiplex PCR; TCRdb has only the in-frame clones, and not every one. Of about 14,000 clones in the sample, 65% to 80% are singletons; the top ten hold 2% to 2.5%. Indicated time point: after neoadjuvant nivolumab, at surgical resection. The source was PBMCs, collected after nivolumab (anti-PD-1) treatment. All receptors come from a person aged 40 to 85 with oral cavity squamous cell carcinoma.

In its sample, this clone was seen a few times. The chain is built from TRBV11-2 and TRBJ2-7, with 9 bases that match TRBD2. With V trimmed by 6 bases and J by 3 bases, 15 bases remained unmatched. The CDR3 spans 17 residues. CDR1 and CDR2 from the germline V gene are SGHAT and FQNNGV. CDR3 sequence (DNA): TGTGCCAGCAGTTCGGGTTTTCGGGCTAGCGGGGACTACGAGCAGTACTTC. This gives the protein CASSSGFRASGDYEQYF.

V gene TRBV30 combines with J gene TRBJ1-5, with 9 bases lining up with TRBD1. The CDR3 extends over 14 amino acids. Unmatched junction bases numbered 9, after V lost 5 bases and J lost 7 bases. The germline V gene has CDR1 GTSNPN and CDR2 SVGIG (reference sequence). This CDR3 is CAWGRTGVNQPQHF. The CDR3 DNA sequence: TGTGCCTGGGGTCGGACAGGGGTAAACCAGCCCCAGCATTTT.

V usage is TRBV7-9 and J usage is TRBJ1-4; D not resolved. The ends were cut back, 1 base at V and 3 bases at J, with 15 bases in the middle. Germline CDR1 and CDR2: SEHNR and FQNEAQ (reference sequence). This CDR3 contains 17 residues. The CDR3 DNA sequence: TGTGCCAGCAGCTTAGGACCTCTTTACAGACCTAATGAAAAACTGTTTTTT. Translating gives CASSLGPLYRPNEKLFF.

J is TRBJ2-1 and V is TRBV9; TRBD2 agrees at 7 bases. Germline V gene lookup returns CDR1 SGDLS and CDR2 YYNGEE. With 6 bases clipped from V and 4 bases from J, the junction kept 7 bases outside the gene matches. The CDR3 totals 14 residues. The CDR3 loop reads CASTPGAGYNEQFF. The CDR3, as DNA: TGTGCCAGCACCCCCGGAGCGGGGTACAATGAGCAGTTCTTC.

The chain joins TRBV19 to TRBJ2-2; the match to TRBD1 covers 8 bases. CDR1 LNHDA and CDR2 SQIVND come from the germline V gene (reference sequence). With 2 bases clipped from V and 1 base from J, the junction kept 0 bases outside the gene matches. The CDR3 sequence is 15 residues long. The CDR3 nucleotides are TGTGCCAGTAGTATAACAGGGGGGAACACCGGGGAGCTGTTTTTT. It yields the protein CASSITGGNTGELFF.